Presented here are 29 T cell receptor beta chains from one specimen sequenced in a study of shared clonotypes between healthy human individuals. CD45RO negativity and positive selection for CCR7 defined naive CD8 cells, a population that excluded terminally differentiated effector memory CD45RA+ cells. Using immunoSEQ multiplex PCR, the repertoire was profiled, and TCRdb retains in-frame clones only, with some absent. This sample yields millions of clones, of which more than 85% are seen a single time; more than 1.5% belongs to the top ten. The specimen was naive CD8+ T cells from PBMCs. The receptors were sampled from a man between 18 and 35 years old in good health. Some clones in this sample may be carry-over from other donors' samples.

The chain couples TRBV6-5 to TRBJ2-7; D perhaps matches TRBD1 (6 bases). This CDR3 is built from 14 residues. V lost 7 bases, J lost 5 bases, and 18 bases lay in between. Germline V CDR1 and CDR2: MNHEY, SVGAGI. Here the CDR3 reads CASNPPGHANEQYF. For the CDR3, the DNA is TGTGCCAGCAACCCACCGGGACATGCCAACGAGCAGTACTTC.

The V gene is TRBV9, the J gene TRBJ2-7; 7 bases map to TRBD1. CDR1 and CDR2 from the germline V gene are SGDLS and YYNGEE. The V gene end was trimmed by 2 bases and the J gene end by 3 bases; junction bases not matched to a gene: 8. There are 15 residues in the CDR3. The CDR3 bases are TGTGCCAGCAGCGTTACCGGGACAGACCTCTACGAGCAGTACTTC. This translates into CASSVTGTDLYEQYF.

This clone was observed a single time. The J gene is TRBJ2-1, the V gene TRBV18, with D possibly matching TRBD1 (6 bases). Trimming left V 3 bases short and J 4 bases short, with 13 bases between. The CDR3 is 15 residues long. Germline V gene data show CDR1 as KGHSH and CDR2 as LQKENI. DNA of the CDR3: TGTGCCAGCTCACCCCTAGCAGGGGAGTACAATGAGCAGTTCTTC. This translates into CASSPLAGEYNEQFF.

The chain uses TRBV9 and TRBJ1-1; the D gene is possibly TRBD1 (5 bases). Germline loops: CDR1 SGDLS, CDR2 YYNGEE. The CDR3 contains 16 residues. V was cut by 2 bases and J by 2 bases, with 16 bases left in between. CDR3 loop: CASSVGWGEVNTEAFF. The CDR3 DNA sequence: TGTGCCAGCAGCGTCGGATGGGGGGAGGTAAACACTGAAGCTTTCTTT.

The chain employs TRBV5-6 and TRBJ1-5, with 7 bases identical to TRBD1. Germline V gene lookup returns CDR1 SGHDT and CDR2 YYEEEE. CDR3 length equals 13 residues. Trimming removed 4 bases from V and 8 bases from J; junction bases left unmatched: 6. CDR3 residues: CASSEGDREPQHF. In DNA, the CDR3 is TGTGCCAGCAGCGAGGGGGACAGAGAGCCCCAGCATTTT.

This clone was seen only once. The genes are TRBV4-1 and TRBJ2-1, with D tentatively TRBD2 (5 bases). Germline CDR1 reads MGHRA; CDR2 reads YSYEKL. The V end lost 2 bases, the J end lost 15 bases, and 14 bases lay between the germline ends. There are 12 residues in the CDR3. The CDR3 reads CASSQIREDPFF. The DNA of the CDR3 is TGCGCCAGCAGCCAAATCCGGGAAGATCCGTTCTTC.

The gene calls are TRBV9 and TRBJ2-1; TRBD2 aligns across 11 bases. Germline lookup yields CDR1 SGDLS and CDR2 YYNGEE. The CDR3 sequence is 15 residues long. The ends lost 4 bases at V and 8 bases at J; junction bases unmatched: 8. The CDR3 spells CASSPPLAGGDEQFF. CDR3 nucleotides: TGTGCCAGCAGCCCCCCCTTAGCGGGAGGGGATGAGCAGTTCTTC.

The chain combines TRBV7-2 with TRBJ2-7; D perhaps matches TRBD2 (6 bases). The CDR3 runs to 15 residues. Germline V CDR1 and CDR2: SGHTA, FQGNSA. V lost 4 bases and J 2 bases, leaving 15 bases between the germline ends. Here the CDR3 DNA reads TGTGCCAGCAGCTCGACCCCCGAGCGGGCCTACGAGCAGTACTTC. Translation: CASSSTPERAYEQYF.

This chain joins TRBV28 and TRBJ2-1; unclear D gene. The CDR3 has 17 residues. Germline V gene lookup returns CDR1 MDHEN and CDR2 SYDVKM. The V and J ends lost 4 bases and 0 bases respectively, with 16 bases between them. The CDR3: CASSSPRTHGSYNEQFF. DNA of the CDR3: TGTGCCAGCAGTTCCCCGAGGACCCATGGCTCCTACAATGAGCAGTTCTTC.

The chain carries TRBV7-9 and TRBJ2-7; D not resolved. Trimming left V 5 bases short and J 0 bases short, with 8 bases between. Germline V lookup: CDR1 SEHNR, CDR2 FQNEAQ (reference sequence). The CDR3 runs 13 residues. The CDR3 loop reads CASSHLASYEQYF. Here the CDR3 DNA reads TGTGCCAGCAGCCATTTAGCCTCCTACGAGCAGTACTTC.

This clone showed up just once. The chain employs TRBV28 and TRBJ1-5; D might be TRBD1 (6 bases). CDR3 length equals 14 residues. Trimming removed 1 base at V and 7 bases at J, with 11 bases between. The germline gives CDR1 MDHEN, CDR2 SYDVKM. The CDR3 protein is CASSLLTGRQPQHF. CDR3 in DNA: TGTGCCAGCAGTTTATTAACAGGGAGACAGCCCCAGCATTTT. Together with reference TRBV28 and TRBJ1-5, the CDR3 gives the full variable domain: DVKVTQSSRYLVKRTGEKVFLECVQDMDHENMFWYRQDPGLGLRLIYFSYDVKMKEKGDIPEGYSVSREKKERFSLILESASTNQTSMYLCASSLLTGRQPQHFGDGTRLSIL.

The V and J genes are TRBV7-8 and TRBJ2-5, with TRBD2 matching 7 bases. CDR3 length: 16 amino acids. The V gene's germline CDR1 is SGHVS and CDR2 FQNEAQ. The ends lost 6 bases at V and 4 bases at J; junction bases unmatched: 14. The CDR3 sequence: CASRGLAGPGRETQYF. Here the CDR3 DNA reads TGTGCCAGCAGGGGATTAGCGGGCCCCGGACGAGAGACCCAGTACTTC.

The chain is built from TRBV19 and TRBJ2-7; perhaps TRBD2 as D (6 bases). Looked up from germline, CDR1 is LNHDA and CDR2 is SQIVND (reference sequence). The CDR3 covers 15 residues. Trimming took off 3 bases at V and 0 bases at J, with 12 bases between the two ends. This CDR3 is CASSIGDFVSYEQYF. The CDR3 nucleotides read TGTGCCAGTAGTATCGGGGACTTCGTCTCCTACGAGCAGTACTTC.

The V call is TRBV4-1, the J call TRBJ2-2; weak D call: TRBD2 (6 bases). V was trimmed by 1 base and J by 2 bases, leaving 26 bases between them. Germline V lookup: CDR1 MGHRA, CDR2 YSYEKL. The CDR3 length is 21 residues. The CDR3 DNA is TGCGCCAGCAGCCAAGGTTACCGGGACCCCGGCGGGGACCCCAACACCGGGGAGCTGTTTTTT. Its protein is CASSQGYRDPGGDPNTGELFF.

V gene TRBV6-1 combines with J gene TRBJ1-5, with 10 bases aligning to TRBD1. Germline loops: CDR1 MNHNS, CDR2 SASEGT. J gave up 6 bases and V 2 bases, and 10 bases lay outside the gene matches. The CDR3 totals 17 residues. In nucleotides, the CDR3 is TGTGCCAGCAGTGAAAGAGGTTGGACAGGGGGAACTCAGCCCCAGCATTTT. Its translation is CASSERGWTGGTQPQHF.

This chain uses TRBV14 with TRBJ2-5, with 8 bases lining up with TRBD1. The germline gives CDR1 SGHDN, CDR2 FVKESK. V was pared by 0 bases and J by 5 bases, with 5 bases of the junction left unmatched. The CDR3 covers 15 residues. CDR3 DNA sequence: TGTGCCAGCAGCCAAGATTACAGGGGGGTGGAGACCCAGTACTTC. It codes for CASSQDYRGVETQYF. Drawing the rest from reference TRBV14 and TRBJ2-5, the complete variable domain is EAGVTQFPSHSVIEKGQTVTLRCDPISGHDNLYWYRRVMGKEIKFLLHFVKESKQDESGMPNNRFLAERTGGTYSTLKVQPAELEDSGVYFCASSQDYRGVETQYFGPGTRLLVL.

Note on this clone: Other DNA variants within this sample encode the same CDR3. V and J are TRBV10-3 and TRBJ1-1; D gene uncertain. CDR3 length: 13 amino acids. Trimming removed 0 bases at V and 2 bases at J, with 4 bases between. Germline CDR1 ENHRY, CDR2 SYGVKD. CDR3 sequence: CAISESTNTEAFF. The DNA for the CDR3 is TGTGCCATCAGTGAGTCAACCAACACTGAAGCTTTCTTT.

V and J are TRBV2 and TRBJ2-7; TRBD1 matches at 11 bases. CDR1 is SNHLY, CDR2 FYNNEI, per germline. V dropped 6 bases and J dropped 3; count of bases not matched to a gene: 7. This CDR3 has 15 residues. This chain's CDR3 is CASSRGQGVLYEQYF. CDR3 DNA sequence: TGTGCCAGCAGCCGGGGACAGGGGGTTCTCTACGAGCAGTACTTC.

This rearrangement joins TRBV6-1 to TRBJ2-1; 7 nucleotides line up with TRBD2. Per the germline V gene, CDR1 is MNHNS and CDR2 is SASEGT. This CDR3 has 14 amino acids. The V and J ends lost 11 bases and 7 bases, in that order; junction bases with no gene match: 14. The CDR3 protein is CAVTTSRAGNEQFF. CDR3 sequence (DNA): TGTGCCGTAACAACTTCCCGAGCGGGGAATGAGCAGTTCTTC.

The chain has TRBV12-5 and TRBJ1-1; the D is unclear. The CDR3 sequence is 13 residues long. Germline-derived CDR1 and CDR2 are LGHNT and FRNRAP. The V end lost 6 bases, the J end lost 0 bases, and 8 bases lay between the germline ends. The CDR3 reads CASGPGVNTEAFF. As DNA, the CDR3 is TGTGCTAGTGGCCCGGGAGTGAACACTGAAGCTTTCTTT.

The genes are TRBV19 and TRBJ2-7, with D perhaps matching TRBD1 or TRBD2 (6 bases each). The CDR3 loop spans 14 amino acids. Trimming cost V 9 bases and J 3 bases, with 18 bases left between them. Looked up from germline, CDR1 is LNHDA and CDR2 is SQIVND (reference sequence). CDR3 region: CASSLEGGLYEQYF. The CDR3 DNA sequence: TGTGCCAGCAGCTTGGAGGGGGGCCTCTACGAGCAGTACTTC.

This sequence joins TRBV21-1 and TRBJ2-7; the table calls TRBD1, which could not be checked here. TRBV21-1 is noted as a pseudogene. The CDR3 runs 9 residues. The CDR3 DNA sequence: TGTATAGGGGTATGCGAGCAGTACTTC. It translates to CIGVCEQYF.

The rearrangement uses TRBV28 and TRBJ1-3, with a tentative D call TRBD1 (5 bases). CDR3 length: 15 residues. V lost 3 bases, J lost 4 bases, and 13 bases lay in between. CDR1 and CDR2 (germline): MDHEN, SYDVKM. CDR3 in DNA: TGTGCCAGCAGTTTGTCAGGGTACTCCGGAAACACCATATATTTT. Protein product: CASSLSGYSGNTIYF.

Points on this clone: The same CDR3 also results from other DNA sequences found in this sample. The V call is TRBV7-9, the J call TRBJ1-5; D is uncertain. V gave up 5 bases and J gave up 4 bases, with 9 bases separating them. Germline values: CDR1 SEHNR, CDR2 FQNEAQ (reference sequence). This CDR3 is 13 amino acids long. The CDR3 nucleotides are TGTGCCAGCAGCCTCCCGGGGAATCAGCCCCAGCATTTT. The encoded protein is CASSLPGNQPQHF.

The V call is TRBV5-1, the J call TRBJ2-3, with D possibly matching TRBD2 (6 bases). CDR3 length equals 15 residues. V was clipped by 0 bases and J by 1 base, with 9 bases between them. Germline loops: CDR1 SGHRS, CDR2 YFSETQ. The CDR3 region is CASSLAEGGTDTQYF. In DNA form, the CDR3 reads TGCGCCAGCAGCTTGGCGGAGGGCGGCACAGATACGCAGTATTTT.

The chain employs TRBV6-6 and TRBJ1-1; D not resolved. The CDR3 covers 11 residues. V was pared by 4 bases and J by 11 bases, with 11 bases between. Germline V lookup: CDR1 MNHNY, CDR2 SVGAGI (reference sequence). The CDR3 region has the DNA TGTGCCAGCAGTTCGGGGAATCTCGCTTTCTTT. As protein: CASSSGNLAFF.

This chain links TRBV7-2 with TRBJ2-3, with D unclear. This CDR3 has 13 residues. Germline V CDR1 and CDR2: SGHTA, FQGNSA. Trimming removed 4 bases at V and 4 bases at J, with 9 bases between. The CDR3 sequence: CASSSPYADTQYF. The CDR3 coding sequence is TGTGCCAGCAGCTCCCCTTACGCAGATACGCAGTATTTT.

The chain combines TRBV27 with TRBJ2-1; 14 positions agree with TRBD2. V lost 5 bases, J lost 6 bases, and 3 bases stayed unmatched. The germline CDR1 and CDR2 sequences are MNHEY and SMNVEV (reference sequence). This CDR3 region has 15 residues. CDR3 sequence: CASSAGLAGVNEQFF. CDR3 nucleotide sequence: TGTGCCAGCAGTGCGGGACTAGCGGGAGTCAATGAGCAGTTCTTC.

The V and J genes are TRBV7-6 and TRBJ2-3; D is possibly TRBD1 or TRBD2 (7 bases each). This CDR3 spans 16 amino acids. The germline V gene has CDR1 SGHVS and CDR2 FNYEAQ. Trimming pared 5 bases from V and 2 bases from J, leaving 17 bases between. CDR3 residues: CASSPRGGFYTDTQYF. The CDR3 DNA reads TGTGCCAGCAGCCCCAGGGGGGGATTTTACACAGATACGCAGTATTTT. The full variable domain, rest sourced from reference TRBV7-6 and TRBJ2-3, is GAGVSQSPRYKVTKRGQDVALRCDPISGHVSLYWYRQALGQGPEFLTYFNYEAQQDKSGLPNDRFSAERPEGSISTLTIQRTEQRDSAMYRCASSPRGGFYTDTQYFGPGTRLTVL.